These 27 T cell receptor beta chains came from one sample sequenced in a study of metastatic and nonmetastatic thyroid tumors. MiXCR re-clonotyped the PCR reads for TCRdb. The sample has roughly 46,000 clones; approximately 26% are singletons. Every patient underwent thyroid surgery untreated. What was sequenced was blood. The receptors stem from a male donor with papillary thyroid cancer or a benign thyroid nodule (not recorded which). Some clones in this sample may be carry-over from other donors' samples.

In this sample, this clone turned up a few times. The CDR3 nucleotides are TGTGCCAGCAGCCCAAGTTTGGGGGGGCACGGTAACACCGGGGAGCTGTTTTTT. It encodes CASSPSLGGHGNTGELFF. The V and J genes are TRBV28 and TRBJ2-2; D might be TRBD2 (7 bases). CDR3 length equals 18 residues. Looked up from germline, CDR1 is MDHEN and CDR2 is SYDVKM. V was shortened by 6 bases and J by 2 bases, with 22 bases between the two germline ends.

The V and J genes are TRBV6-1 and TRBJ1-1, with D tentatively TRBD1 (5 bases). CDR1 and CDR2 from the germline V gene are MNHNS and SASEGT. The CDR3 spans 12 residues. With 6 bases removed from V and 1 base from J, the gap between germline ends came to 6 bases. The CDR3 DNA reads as TGTGCCAGCAGCGGGGCGAACACTGAAGCTTTCTTT. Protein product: CASSGANTEAFF.

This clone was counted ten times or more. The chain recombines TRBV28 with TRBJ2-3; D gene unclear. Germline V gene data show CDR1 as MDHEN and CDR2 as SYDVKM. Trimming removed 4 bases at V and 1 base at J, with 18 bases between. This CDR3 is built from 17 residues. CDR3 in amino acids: CASSSSPGPTGTDTQYF. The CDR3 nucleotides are TGTGCCAGCAGTTCATCCCCCGGGCCTACAGGCACAGATACGCAGTATTTT.

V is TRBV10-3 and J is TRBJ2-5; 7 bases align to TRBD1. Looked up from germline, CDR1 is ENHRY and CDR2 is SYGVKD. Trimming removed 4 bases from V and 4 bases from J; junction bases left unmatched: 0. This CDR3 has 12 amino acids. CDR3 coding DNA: TGTGCCATCAGTGGGACAGGAGAGACCCAGTACTTC. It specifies CAISGTGETQYF.

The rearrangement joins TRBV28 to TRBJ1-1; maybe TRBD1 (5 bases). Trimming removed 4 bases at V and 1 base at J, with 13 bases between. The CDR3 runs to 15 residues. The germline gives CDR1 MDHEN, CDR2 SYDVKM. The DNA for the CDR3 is TGTGCCAGCAGTTCAGTCGGGGCGGGGAACACTGAAGCTTTCTTT. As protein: CASSSVGAGNTEAFF.

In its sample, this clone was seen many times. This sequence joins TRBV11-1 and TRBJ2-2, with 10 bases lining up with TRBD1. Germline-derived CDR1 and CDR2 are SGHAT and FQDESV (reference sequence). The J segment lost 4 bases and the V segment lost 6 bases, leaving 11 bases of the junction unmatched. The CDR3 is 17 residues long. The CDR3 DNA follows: TGTGCCAGCAGGCCAACCGGGACAGGGGTTCTCACCGGGGAGCTGTTTTTT. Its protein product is CASRPTGTGVLTGELFF.

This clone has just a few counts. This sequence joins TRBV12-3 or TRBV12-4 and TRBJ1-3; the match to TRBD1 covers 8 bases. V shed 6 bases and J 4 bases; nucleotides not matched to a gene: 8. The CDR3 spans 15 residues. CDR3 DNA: TGTGCCAGCAGCCTCCCCCGGGACAGGGGAAACACCATATATTTT. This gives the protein CASSLPRDRGNTIYF.

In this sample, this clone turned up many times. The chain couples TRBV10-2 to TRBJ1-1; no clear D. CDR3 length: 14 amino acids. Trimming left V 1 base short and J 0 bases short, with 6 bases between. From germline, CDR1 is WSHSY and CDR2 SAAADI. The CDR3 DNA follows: TGCGCCAGCAGTGAGTGGGCGGTGAACACTGAAGCTTTCTTT. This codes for CASSEWAVNTEAFF.

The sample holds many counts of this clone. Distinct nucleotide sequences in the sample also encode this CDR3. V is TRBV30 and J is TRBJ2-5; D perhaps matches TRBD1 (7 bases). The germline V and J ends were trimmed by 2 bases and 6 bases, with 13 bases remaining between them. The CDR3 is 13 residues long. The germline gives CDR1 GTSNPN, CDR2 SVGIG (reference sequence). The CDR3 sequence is CAWSLSGGKTQYF. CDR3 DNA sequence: TGTGCCTGGAGTCTGTCAGGGGGGAAGACCCAGTACTTC.

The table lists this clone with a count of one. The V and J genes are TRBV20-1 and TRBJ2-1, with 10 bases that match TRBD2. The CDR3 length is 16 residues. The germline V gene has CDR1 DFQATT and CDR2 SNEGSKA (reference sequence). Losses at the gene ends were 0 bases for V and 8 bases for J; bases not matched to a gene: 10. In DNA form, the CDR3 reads TGCAGTGCTAGAGAGTGGGGTAGCGGGAGGCTGGATGAGCAGTTCTTC. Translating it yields CSAREWGSGRLDEQFF.

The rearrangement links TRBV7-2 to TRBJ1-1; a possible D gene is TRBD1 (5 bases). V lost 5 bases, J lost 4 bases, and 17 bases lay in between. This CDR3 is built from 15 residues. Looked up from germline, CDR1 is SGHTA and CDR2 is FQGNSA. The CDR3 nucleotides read TGTGCCAGCAGCAAGCCGCGGGGCCGGGGCACTGAAGCTTTCTTT. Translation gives CASSKPRGRGTEAFF.

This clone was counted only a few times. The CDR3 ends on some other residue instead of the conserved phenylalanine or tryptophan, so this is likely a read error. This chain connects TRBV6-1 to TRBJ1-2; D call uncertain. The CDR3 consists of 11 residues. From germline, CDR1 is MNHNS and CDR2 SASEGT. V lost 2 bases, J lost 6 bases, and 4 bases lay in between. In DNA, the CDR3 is TGTGCCAGCAGTGAACTCAATGGCTACACCTCC. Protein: CASSELNGYTS.

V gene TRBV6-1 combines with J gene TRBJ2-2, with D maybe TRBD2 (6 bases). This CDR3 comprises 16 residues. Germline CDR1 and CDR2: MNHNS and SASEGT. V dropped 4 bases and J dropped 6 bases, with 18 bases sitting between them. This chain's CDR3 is CASSALIAVGPGELFF. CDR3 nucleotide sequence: TGTGCCAGCAGTGCCCTAATAGCGGTAGGGCCCGGGGAGCTGTTTTTT.

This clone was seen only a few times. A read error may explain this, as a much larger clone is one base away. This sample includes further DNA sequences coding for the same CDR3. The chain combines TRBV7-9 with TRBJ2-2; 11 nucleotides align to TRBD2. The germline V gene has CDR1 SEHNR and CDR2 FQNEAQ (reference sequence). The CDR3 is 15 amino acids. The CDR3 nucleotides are TGCGCCAGCAGCTTAAGGACTAGCGGGCGCGGGGAGCTGTTTTTT. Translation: CASSLRTSGRGELFF.

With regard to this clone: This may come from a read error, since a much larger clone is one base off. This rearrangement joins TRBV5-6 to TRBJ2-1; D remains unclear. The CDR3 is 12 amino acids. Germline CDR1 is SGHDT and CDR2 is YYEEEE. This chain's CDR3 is CASSLTGNDQFF. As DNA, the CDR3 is TGTGCCAGCAGCCTAACTGGCAATGATCAGTTCTTC.

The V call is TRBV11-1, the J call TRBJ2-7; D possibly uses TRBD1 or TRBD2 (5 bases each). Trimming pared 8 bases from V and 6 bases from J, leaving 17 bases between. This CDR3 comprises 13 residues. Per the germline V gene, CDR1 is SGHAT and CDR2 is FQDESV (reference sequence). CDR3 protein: CASGFGGNGEQYF. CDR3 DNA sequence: TGTGCCAGCGGTTTTGGGGGAAATGGCGAGCAGTACTTC.

The CDR3 reads CASSSSETSTDTQYF. In DNA, the CDR3 is TGTGCCAGCAGCTCTAGCGAGACTAGCACAGATACGCAGTATTTT. The gene calls are TRBV5-6 and TRBJ2-3, with a possible D match to TRBD2 (6 bases). Germline values: CDR1 SGHDT, CDR2 YYEEEE. The CDR3 has 15 residues. With 3 bases removed from V and 0 bases from J, the gap between germline ends came to 11 bases. Full variable domain (rest looked up from reference TRBV5-6 and TRBJ2-3): DAGVTQSPTHLIKTRGQQVTLRCSPKSGHDTVSWYQQALGQGPQFIFQYYEEEERQRGNFPDRFSGHQFPNYSSELNVNALLLGDSALYLCASSSSETSTDTQYFGPGTRLTVL.

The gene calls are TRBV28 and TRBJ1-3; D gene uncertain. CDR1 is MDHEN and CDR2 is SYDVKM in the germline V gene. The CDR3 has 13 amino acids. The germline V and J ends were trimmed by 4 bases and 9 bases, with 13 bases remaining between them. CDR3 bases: TGTGCCAGCAGTTCCAGTAGGATAGGCACCATATATTTT. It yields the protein CASSSSRIGTIYF.

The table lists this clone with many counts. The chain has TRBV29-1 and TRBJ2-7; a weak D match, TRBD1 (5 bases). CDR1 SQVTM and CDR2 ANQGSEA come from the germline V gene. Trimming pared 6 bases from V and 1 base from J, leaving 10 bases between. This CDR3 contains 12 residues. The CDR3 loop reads CSVPGNSYEQYF. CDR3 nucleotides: TGCAGCGTCCCAGGGAATTCCTACGAGCAGTACTTC.

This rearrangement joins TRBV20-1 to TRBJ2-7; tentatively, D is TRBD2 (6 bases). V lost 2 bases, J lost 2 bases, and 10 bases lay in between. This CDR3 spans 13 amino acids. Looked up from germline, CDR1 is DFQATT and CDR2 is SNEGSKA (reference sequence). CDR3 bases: TGCAGTGCTAGAAAGCGGGCAACCTACGAGCAGTACTTC. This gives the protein CSARKRATYEQYF.

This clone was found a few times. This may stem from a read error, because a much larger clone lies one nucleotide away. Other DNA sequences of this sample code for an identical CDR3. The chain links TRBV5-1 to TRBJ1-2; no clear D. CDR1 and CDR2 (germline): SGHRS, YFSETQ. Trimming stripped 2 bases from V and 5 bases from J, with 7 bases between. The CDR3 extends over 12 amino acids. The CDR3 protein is CASSLGQYGYTF. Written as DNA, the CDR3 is TGCGCCAGCAGCTTAGGCCAGTATGGCTACACCTTC.

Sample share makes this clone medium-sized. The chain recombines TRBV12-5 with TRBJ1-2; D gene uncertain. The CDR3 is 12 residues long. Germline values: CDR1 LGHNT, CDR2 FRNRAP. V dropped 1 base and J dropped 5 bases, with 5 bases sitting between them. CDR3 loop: CASGLGGYGYTF. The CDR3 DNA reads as TGTGCTAGTGGTTTGGGGGGTTATGGCTACACCTTC.

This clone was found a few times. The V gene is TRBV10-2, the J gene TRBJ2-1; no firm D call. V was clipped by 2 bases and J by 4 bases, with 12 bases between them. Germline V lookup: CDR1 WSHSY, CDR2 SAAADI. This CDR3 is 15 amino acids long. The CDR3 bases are TGCGCCAGCAGTGAGGGGTCCCCTAATTACAATGAGCAGTTCTTC. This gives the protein CASSEGSPNYNEQFF.

Written as DNA, the CDR3 is TGTGCCACCAGTGATTCAGGGACTAGCGGGAAAGTAGCAGATACGCAGTATTTT. Translated, it gives CATSDSGTSGKVADTQYF. This sequence joins TRBV24-1 and TRBJ2-3; 13 bases match TRBD2. CDR1 KGHDR and CDR2 SFDVKD come from the germline V gene. The CDR3 has 18 amino acids. The J segment lost 4 bases and the V segment lost 2 bases, leaving 8 bases of the junction unmatched.

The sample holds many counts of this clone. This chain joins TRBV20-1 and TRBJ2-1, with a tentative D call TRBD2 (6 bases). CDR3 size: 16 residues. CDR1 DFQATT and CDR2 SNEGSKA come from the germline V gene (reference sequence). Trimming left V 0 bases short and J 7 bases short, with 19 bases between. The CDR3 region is CSARDPEAGITNEQFF. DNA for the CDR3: TGCAGTGCTAGAGACCCAGAGGCGGGAATAACAAATGAGCAGTTCTTC.

CDR3 DNA: TGTGCCAGCAGTTTAGATTGTCGGACTAGCGGGAGCTTGTGGTCCTACGAGCAGTACGTC. This gives the protein CASSLDCRTSGSLWSYEQYV. The J gene is TRBJ2-7, the V gene TRBV12-3 or TRBV12-4; 13 nucleotides align to TRBD2. The V segment lost 1 base and the J segment 1 base; nucleotides outside the gene matches: 13. The CDR3 sequence is 20 residues long.

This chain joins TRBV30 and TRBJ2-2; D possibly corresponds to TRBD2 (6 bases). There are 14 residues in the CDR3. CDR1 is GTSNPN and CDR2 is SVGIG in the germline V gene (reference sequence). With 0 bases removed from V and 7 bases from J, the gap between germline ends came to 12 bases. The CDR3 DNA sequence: TGTGCCTGGAGTGTCCCGCGGGACCACGGGGAGCTGTTTTTT. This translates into CAWSVPRDHGELFF.